The 31 T cell receptor beta chains given below trace back to one sample, sequenced in a study of response to subunit inactivated influenza vaccine. One entry per CDR3 protein results from TCRdb running MiXCR on the RT-PCR reads. The profile covers some 800,000 distinct CDR3 sequences, with over 20% appearing a single time and 10% taken by the ten largest. The material was PBMCs from blood, obtained about 5 days after vaccination. These receptor sequences come from a man aged 50-59 years who received an inactivated influenza vaccine.

This clonotype was detected a few times. The gene calls are TRBV12-3 or TRBV12-4 and TRBJ1-1; D possibly corresponds to TRBD1 (5 bases). Between the trimmed V and J ends, which lost 5 bases and 4 bases, there was a span of 14 bases. CDR3 size: 14 residues. The CDR3 nucleotides read TGTGCCAGCAGTCGGGGTTTAGGGGCCACTGAAGCTTTCTTT. Amino acids: CASSRGLGATEAFF.

This clonotype turned up a few times. The chain joins TRBV7-2 to TRBJ2-1; 9 nucleotides match TRBD2. Losses at the gene ends were 5 bases for V and 7 bases for J; bases not matched to a gene: 9. The CDR3 loop spans 15 amino acids. The germline V gene encodes CDR1 SGHTA and CDR2 FQGNSA. CDR3 protein: CASSPTGGRVNEQFF. In DNA form, the CDR3 reads TGTGCCAGCAGCCCCACGGGCGGGAGGGTGAATGAGCAGTTCTTC.

The J gene is TRBJ2-4, the V gene TRBV20-1; no clear D gene. Trimming removed 0 bases from V and 10 bases from J, with 13 bases in between. Germline loops: CDR1 DFQATT, CDR2 SNEGSKA (reference sequence). The CDR3 extends over 13 amino acids. The CDR3 protein is CSARDPERPIQYF. CDR3 DNA: TGCAGTGCTAGAGATCCTGAGAGGCCTATTCAGTACTTC.

The chain combines TRBV18 with TRBJ1-6, with D unresolved. Trimming removed 2 bases from V and 7 bases from J, with 12 bases in between. The CDR3 totals 15 residues. The V gene's germline CDR1 is KGHSH and CDR2 LQKENI. CDR3 sequence reads: CASSPIGEGNSPLHF. The CDR3 nucleotides read TGTGCCAGCTCACCAATCGGGGAAGGGAATTCACCCCTCCACTTT.

This clonotype came up a few times. The rearrangement links TRBV9 to TRBJ2-5, with 13 bases identical to TRBD2. CDR1 is SGDLS and CDR2 is YYNGEE in the germline V gene. CDR3 length: 15 amino acids. Trimming removed 2 bases from V and 5 bases from J; junction bases left unmatched: 3. CDR3 protein: CASSVGLAGVETQYF. CDR3 coding DNA: TGTGCCAGCAGCGTCGGACTAGCGGGAGTTGAGACCCAGTACTTC. The full variable domain, rest sourced from reference TRBV9 and TRBJ2-5, is DSGVTQTPKHLITATGQRVTLRCSPRSGDLSVYWYQQSLDQGLQFLIQYYNGEERAKGNILERFSAQQFPDLHSELNLSSLELGDSALYFCASSVGLAGVETQYFGPGTRLLVL.

Only a few counts were recorded for this clonotype. This sequence joins TRBV11-2 and TRBJ2-1; 10 positions match TRBD2. Unmatched junction bases numbered 8, after V lost 5 bases and J lost 7 bases. This CDR3 region has 15 residues. Germline V gene lookup returns CDR1 SGHAT and CDR2 FQNNGV. CDR3 in DNA: TGTGCCAGCAGCCTTATAAGCGGGGGGGGTAATGAGCAGTTCTTC. Translated, it gives CASSLISGGGNEQFF.

Only a few counts were recorded for this clonotype. The chain couples TRBV3-1 to TRBJ2-1, with D possibly being TRBD2 (6 bases). The V end was cut by 3 bases, the J end by 1 base, with 10 bases between. Germline values: CDR1 LGHDT, CDR2 YNNKEL (reference sequence). The CDR3 consists of 15 residues. The CDR3 region has the DNA TGTGCCAGCAGCCAGGACTACCCTTCCTACAATGAGCAGTTCTTC. Its translation: CASSQDYPSYNEQFF.

The rearrangement links TRBV6-5 to TRBJ1-2, with a possible D match to TRBD1 (6 bases). Trimming removed 0 bases at V and 3 bases at J, with 11 bases between. The CDR3 totals 15 residues. Germline V gene data show CDR1 as MNHEY and CDR2 as SVGAGI. The CDR3 nucleotides are TGTGCCAGCAGTTACTCTCCAGGGGCTGACTATGGCTACACCTTC. Protein product: CASSYSPGADYGYTF.

This rearrangement joins TRBV6-5 to TRBJ2-7; a weak D match, TRBD1 (7 bases). Trimming shortened V by 0 bases and J by 2 bases, and 14 bases separated the two germline ends. This CDR3 has 16 residues. Germline-derived CDR1 and CDR2 are MNHEY and SVGAGI. CDR3 nucleotides: TGTGCCAGCAGTTACTCGAACAGGGGAGGTACCTACGAGCAGTACTTC. Amino acid sequence: CASSYSNRGGTYEQYF.

A word on this clonotype: The germline gene is not matched at one end of the junction; a read error may be the cause. This chain connects TRBV6-5 to TRBJ1-1; no reliable D call. The germline V gene encodes CDR1 MNHEY and CDR2 SVGAGI. This CDR3 spans 15 amino acids. This chain's CDR3 is CTSSYYAAGRTEAFF. The CDR3 DNA sequence: TGTACCAGCAGTTACTATGCTGCGGGGAGGACTGAAGCTTTCTTT.

This chain connects TRBV29-1 to TRBJ2-3; D unclear. The germline gives CDR1 SQVTM, CDR2 ANQGSEA. V was trimmed by 8 bases and J by 5 bases, leaving 17 bases between them. This CDR3 comprises 13 residues. In DNA form, the CDR3 reads TGCAGCCCGAGAAAGGATTTGATAGATACGCAGTATTTT. This codes for CSPRKDLIDTQYF.

This clonotype was detected only once. The rearrangement links TRBV4-1 to TRBJ2-5, with D maybe TRBD2 (5 bases). The CDR3 has 16 amino acids. Trimming left V 6 bases short and J 6 bases short, with 23 bases between. Looked up from germline, CDR1 is MGHRA and CDR2 is YSYEKL. CDR3: CASSPDHSGSFQTQYF. CDR3 sequence (DNA): TGCGCCAGCAGTCCTGACCACTCGGGGAGCTTTCAGACCCAGTACTTC.

This clonotype was found a few times. As DNA, the CDR3 is TGTGCCAGCAGTGCCGGGGGTTTGGAGACCCAGTACTTC. Its protein is CASSAGGLETQYF. The V call is TRBV6-6, the J call TRBJ2-5; a weak D match, TRBD2 (6 bases). The V gene's germline CDR1 is MNHNY and CDR2 SVGAGI (reference sequence). The CDR3 sequence is 13 residues long. With 5 bases removed from V and 5 bases from J, the gap between germline ends came to 12 bases.

Ten or more counts support this clonotype. V is TRBV5-5 and J is TRBJ1-5; D ambiguous. V lost 1 base, J lost 3 bases, and 8 bases lay in between. The CDR3 contains 14 residues. In germline, CDR1 is SGHKS, CDR2 YYEKEE (reference sequence). The CDR3 sequence is CASSLTEPNQPQHF. The CDR3 region has the DNA TGTGCCAGCAGCTTGACGGAACCCAATCAGCCCCAGCATTTT.

The CDR3 loop is CASSPMSSRPRDRRHTQYF. The CDR3 DNA follows: TGTGCCAGCAGCCCCATGTCGTCTCGCCCCAGGGACCGTAGGCATACGCAGTATTTT. The chain couples TRBV3-1 to TRBJ2-3; D tentatively reads TRBD1 or TRBD2 (5 bases each). Germline CDR1 reads LGHDT; CDR2 reads YNNKEL (reference sequence). Deletions cut 4 bases from V and 7 bases from J, with 30 bases between. CDR3 length: 19 residues.

This clonotype was seen ten or more times. The rearrangement uses TRBV20-1 and TRBJ2-2; D assignment may be TRBD1 or TRBD2 (6 bases each). V lost 3 bases, J lost 0 bases, and 11 bases lay in between. This CDR3 contains 15 residues. The germline gives CDR1 DFQATT, CDR2 SNEGSKA (reference sequence). The CDR3 loop reads CSASRGTPNTGELFF. The CDR3 DNA reads as TGCAGTGCTAGTAGGGGGACTCCGAACACCGGGGAGCTGTTTTTT.

This clonotype was found a few times. The rearrangement links TRBV4-1 to TRBJ2-5, with unresolved D. V lost 3 bases to trimming and J lost 5 bases, with 13 bases between them. Germline V CDR1 and CDR2: MGHRA, YSYEKL. The CDR3 totals 14 residues. The CDR3 region is CASSHLLVGETQYF. CDR3 in DNA: TGCGCCAGCAGCCACCTCTTGGTGGGGGAGACCCAGTACTTC.

The chain has TRBV6-2 or TRBV6-3 and TRBJ2-3; maybe TRBD1 (7 bases). The CDR3 covers 15 residues. Germline CDR1 MNHEY, CDR2 SVGEGT. The ends were cut back, 5 bases at V and 3 bases at J, with 15 bases in the middle. In DNA, the CDR3 is TGTGCCAGCAGTCCCCAGGGGGGTATTACAGATACGCAGTATTTT. Amino acid sequence: CASSPQGGITDTQYF.

A few counts support this clonotype. The CDR3 loop is CASSLAVSSPLHF. The CDR3 coding sequence is TGCGCCAGCAGCTTGGCCGTAAGTTCACCCCTCCACTTT. This chain joins TRBV5-1 and TRBJ1-6, with D unclear. Trimming pared 0 bases from V and 9 bases from J, leaving 7 bases between. The CDR3 length is 13 residues. Germline lookup yields CDR1 SGHRS and CDR2 YFSETQ.

The chain employs TRBV4-1 and TRBJ1-5, with 10 bases identical to TRBD1. This CDR3 is built from 18 residues. Trimming took 1 base from V and 1 from J; bases not matched to a gene: 7. Germline CDR1 reads MGHRA; CDR2 reads YSYEKL. CDR3 nucleotide sequence: TGCGCCAGCAGCCAAGGAGGACAGGGGGGGTTAAGCAATCAGCCCCAGCATTTT. Amino acids: CASSQGGQGGLSNQPQHF.

This clonotype was picked up many times. V usage is TRBV29-1 and J usage is TRBJ1-6; D is perhaps TRBD1 (5 bases). Germline values: CDR1 SQVTM, CDR2 ANQGSEA. V was shortened by 6 bases and J by 6 bases, with 12 bases between the two germline ends. The CDR3 length is 13 residues. The CDR3 reads CSVRQGGNSPLHF. The CDR3 coding sequence is TGCAGCGTGCGGCAGGGTGGTAATTCACCCCTCCACTTT.

This clonotype showed up just a few times. The chain has TRBV28 and TRBJ1-2; tentatively, D is TRBD1 (5 bases). Germline V CDR1 and CDR2: MDHEN, SYDVKM. The CDR3 has 16 residues. Between the trimmed V and J ends, which lost 3 bases and 1 base, there was a span of 15 bases. CDR3 DNA: TGTGCCAGCAGTTTCTCCCCGGGGCGAAATAACTATGGCTACACCTTC. It translates to CASSFSPGRNNYGYTF.

This clonotype was recorded a few times. The chain uses TRBV11-2 and TRBJ2-1, with D unresolved. V lost 4 bases and J 4 bases, leaving 14 bases between the germline ends. The CDR3 length is 15 residues. Germline CDR1 SGHAT, CDR2 FQNNGV. The CDR3 DNA follows: TGTGCCAGCAGCTCAAGTCGGACGGTTTACAATGAGCAGTTCTTC. The encoded protein is CASSSSRTVYNEQFF. The full variable domain, rest sourced from reference TRBV11-2 and TRBJ2-1, is EAGVAQSPRYKIIEKRQSVAFWCNPISGHATLYWYQQILGQGPKLLIQFQNNGVVDDSQLPKDRFSAERLKGVDSTLKIQPAKLEDSAVYLCASSSSRTVYNEQFFGPGTRLTVL.

This sequence joins TRBV12-3 or TRBV12-4 and TRBJ1-1; D perhaps matches TRBD1 (6 bases). The CDR3 length is 12 residues. With 6 bases removed from V and 8 bases from J, the gap between germline ends came to 13 bases. The CDR3 region has the DNA TGTGCCAGCAGCCAGTCCGGGACAGAAGCTTTCTTT. Its protein is CASSQSGTEAFF.

This clonotype turned up a few times. The rearrangement uses TRBV6-1 and TRBJ2-7; 15 nucleotides agree with TRBD2. J lost 7 bases, V lost 6 bases, and 19 bases had no gene match. Germline V gene data show CDR1 as MNHNS and CDR2 as SASEGT. The CDR3 is 19 residues long. The CDR3 sequence: CASSRAGTSGRPPSREQYF. CDR3 nucleotide sequence: TGTGCCAGCAGCCGCGCCGGGACTAGCGGGAGGCCCCCCTCGAGGGAGCAGTACTTC.

This clonotype has only a few counts. This chain links TRBV5-6 with TRBJ2-7, with D perhaps matching TRBD2 (5 bases). V lost 2 bases and J 5 bases, leaving 14 bases between the germline ends. There are 14 residues in the CDR3. Germline V gene lookup returns CDR1 SGHDT and CDR2 YYEEEE. The CDR3 reads CASSLRGASHEQYF. The DNA for the CDR3 is TGTGCCAGCAGCTTACGCGGTGCTAGCCACGAGCAGTACTTC. The variable domain in full, completed from reference TRBV5-6 and TRBJ2-7, reads DAGVTQSPTHLIKTRGQQVTLRCSPKSGHDTVSWYQQALGQGPQFIFQYYEEEERQRGNFPDRFSGHQFPNYSSELNVNALLLGDSALYLCASSLRGASHEQYFGPGTRLTVT.

V gene TRBV12-3 or TRBV12-4 combines with J gene TRBJ1-4; TRBD1 matches 8 bases. The CDR3 contains 19 residues. V was clipped by 6 bases and J by 6 bases; unmatched bases: 21. Here the CDR3 DNA reads TGTGCCAGCAGAATGAACCTACCGGGACAGGCGTTTGTAGATGAAAAACTGTTTTTT. Translation gives CASRMNLPGQAFVDEKLFF.

The rearrangement joins TRBV6-1 to TRBJ2-3; the D gene is possibly TRBD1 (6 bases). Germline CDR1 MNHNS, CDR2 SASEGT. V was trimmed by 7 bases and J by 2 bases, leaving 10 bases between them. The CDR3 runs 13 residues. The CDR3 sequence: CASKDSNTDTQYF. The CDR3, as DNA: TGTGCCAGCAAGGACAGCAACACAGATACGCAGTATTTT.

The V and J genes are TRBV6-2 or TRBV6-3 and TRBJ2-1; D is possibly TRBD1 (6 bases). This CDR3 is 15 amino acids long. The germline V and J ends were trimmed by 8 bases and 1 base, with 15 bases remaining between them. CDR1 and CDR2 (germline): MNHEY, SVGEGT. CDR3 DNA sequence: TGTGCCAGCCGACCCGGACAGCGATCCTACAATGAGCAGTTCTTC. Protein sequence: CASRPGQRSYNEQFF.

Only a few counts were recorded for this clonotype. The chain carries TRBV4-2 and TRBJ2-7, with TRBD2 identical over 10 bases. V lost 0 bases and J lost 2; bases outside the gene matches: 4. Germline lookup yields CDR1 LGHNA and CDR2 YNFKEQ. The CDR3 consists of 16 residues. The CDR3 sequence: CASSQDWTSGTYEQYF. CDR3 sequence (DNA): TGTGCCAGCAGCCAAGATTGGACTAGCGGAACCTACGAGCAGTACTTC.

V gene TRBV20-1 combines with J gene TRBJ2-2; D possibly corresponds to TRBD1 (6 bases). V was shortened by 1 base and J by 6 bases, with 15 bases between the two germline ends. There are 15 residues in the CDR3. Per the germline V gene, CDR1 is DFQATT and CDR2 is SNEGSKA (reference sequence). The CDR3 region is CSARGGPSNAGELFF. For the CDR3, the DNA is TGCAGTGCTAGAGGGGGGCCTAGCAACGCCGGGGAGCTGTTTTTT.